This T cell receptor beta chain is from a study of shared clonotypes between healthy human individuals. Broader study findings: Larger estimated richness was generally seen in naive subsets than in memory subsets.

Worth noting for this clone: The target antigen is unknown.

Naive-designated CD8 cells lacked CD45RO, were positively enriched for CCR7, and omitted terminally differentiated effector memory CD45RA+ cells. The study enrolled healthy HIV-negative adults without recent acute infections or vaccinations as donors. Method: immunoSEQ multiplex PCR; TCRdb's copy keeps in-frame clones and lacks some. The data show about 2.1 million clones, 93% seen once. Germline CDR1 SEHNR, CDR2 FQNEAQ (reference sequence). The CDR3 covers 14 residues. The V gene end was trimmed by 5 bases and the J gene end by 6 bases; junction bases not matched to a gene: 9. V and J are TRBV7-9 and TRBJ2-7; 8 bases align to TRBD2. Sequenced sample: naive CD8+ T cells from PBMCs. This clonotype was obtained from a man younger than 30 in good health. Some clones in this sample may be carry-over from other donors' samples. The CDR3 here is CASSPALGLAEQYF. In nucleotides, the CDR3 is TGTGCCAGCAGCCCCGCGCTAGGACTAGCCGAGCAGTACTTC.